By frequency in the sample, the clone carrying this T cell receptor (beta chain) is medium-sized. The antigen remains undetermined. Study-level points and caveats: Larger-cohort validation covered only one TCR beta V-J rearrangement. Tumor Tregs overlapped most with tumor, then blood, naive CD4+ cells.

Naive CD4+ T cells were purified with Tregs depleted by CD25. Germline values: CDR1 SGHRS, CDR2 YFSETQ. This CDR3 contains 15 residues. V lost 4 bases to trimming and J lost 3 bases; unmatched junction nucleotides: 2. Semi-nested PCR with Nested Universal Primer A followed constant-region reverse priming of full-length variable regions. Each CDR3 protein is one row after TCRdb ran MiXCR on the 5' RACE reads. The sample consists of roughly 20,000 distinct CDR3 sequences, about 30% of them appearing once. V and J are TRBV5-1 and TRBJ2-3, with 13 positions matching TRBD2. The specimen sequenced was tumor-infiltrating naive CD4+ T cells sorted from the breast tumor. Subset here: naive CD4+ T cells, CD4+CD45RA+CD25-. This receptor was obtained from a female donor with breast cancer. CDR3 in DNA: TGCGCCAGCAGCAGGACTAGCGGGAGAACAGATACGCAGTATTTT. Protein product: CASSRTSGRTDTQYF.